This TCR beta chain was documented in a study of T cells in Graves' hyperthyroidism and ophthalmopathy. The study defined stable Graves' hyperthyroidism as no ophthalmopathy progression within 18 months. The study left out patients who had uncontrolled infection, other autoimmune disease, pregnancy or lactation. This sample holds PBMCs from about 9.3 ml fresh peripheral blood. This clonotype was observed many times. Its antigen is not identified. What was amplified from RNA transcripts were TCR beta CDR3 regions. HTBI primers were the set used in a first-round RT-PCR of the TCR CDR3. TCRdb passed the multiplex PCR reads through MiXCR, listing each CDR3 protein once. The sample carries roughly 700,000 distinct CDR3 sequences, around a sixth recorded once. V lost 7 bases, J lost 6 bases, and 17 bases stayed unmatched. The CDR3 totals 17 residues. Germline V lookup: CDR1 MDHEN, CDR2 SYDVKM. Study conclusions and caveats: Blood also held most thyroid clonotypes expanded beyond 0.001.

The gene calls are TRBV28 and TRBJ2-1, with TRBD2 matching 8 bases. The sample comprised blood. The sequence was collected from a man between 50 and 59 years old with Graves' hyperthyroidism. The DNA of the CDR3 is TGTGCCAGCACCCTTTCTGGAGCGGGAGATCTTCGCAATGAGCAGTTCTTC. This encodes CASTLSGAGDLRNEQFF. The whole variable domain, filled in from reference TRBV28 and TRBJ2-1, reads DVKVTQSSRYLVKRTGEKVFLECVQDMDHENMFWYRQDPGLGLRLIYFSYDVKMKEKGDIPEGYSVSREKKERFSLILESASTNQTSMYLCASTLSGAGDLRNEQFFGPGTRLTVL.